This entry is about one TCR beta chain. This sample was included in a study of blood T cell repertoires in COVID-19. Germline V gene sequence: CDR1 GTSNPN, CDR2 SVGIG (reference sequence). J gave up 13 bases and V 3 bases, and 13 bases lay outside the gene matches. The CDR3 runs 13 residues. The assay was immunoSEQ multiplex PCR, and TCRdb's table has in-frame clones only and misses some. This sample carries more than 200,000 clones, roughly 88% of them seen once, and the ten largest clones take 1.2% to 1.5%. V and J are TRBV30 and TRBJ2-3, with 7 nucleotides matching TRBD2. Sequenced material: peripheral blood. The clonotype originates from a woman in her thirties or forties who had recovered from COVID-19. The chain's CDR3 is CAWRGSQRGQEYF. The DNA of the CDR3 is TGTGCCTGGAGGGGGTCCCAGCGGGGTCAGGAGTATTTT.